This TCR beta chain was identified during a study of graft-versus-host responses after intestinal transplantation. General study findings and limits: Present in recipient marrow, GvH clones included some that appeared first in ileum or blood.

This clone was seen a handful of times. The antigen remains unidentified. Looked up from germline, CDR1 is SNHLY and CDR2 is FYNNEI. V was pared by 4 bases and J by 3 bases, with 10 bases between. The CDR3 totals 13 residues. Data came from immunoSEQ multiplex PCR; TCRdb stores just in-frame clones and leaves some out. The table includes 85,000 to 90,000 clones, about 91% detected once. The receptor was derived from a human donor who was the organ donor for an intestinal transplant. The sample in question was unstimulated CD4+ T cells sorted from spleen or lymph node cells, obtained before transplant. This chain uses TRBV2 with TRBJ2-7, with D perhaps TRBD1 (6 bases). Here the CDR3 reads CASSAQGFYEQYF. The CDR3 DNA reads TGTGCCAGCAGTGCACAGGGTTTCTACGAGCAGTACTTC.